A single sample is the source of the 11 T cell receptor beta chains below, sequenced in a study of type 1 regulatory T cells. TCRdb reanalysed the reads using MiXCR and keeps one entry per CDR3 protein. This table holds around 62,000 distinct CDR3 sequences, about three fifths found once. Their antigens remain unidentified. Material: cultured T cells, either the whole culture or a sorted T cell fraction (not recorded which). Subset described: Tr1-enriched cell product generated in vitro against host alloantigens. The receptors come from a human donor in good health.

V usage is TRBV6-5 and J usage is TRBJ2-2; D is ambiguous. The CDR3 has 14 residues. The germline V and J ends were trimmed by 6 bases and 4 bases, with 12 bases remaining between them. Germline lookup yields CDR1 MNHEY and CDR2 SVGAGI. The CDR3 loop reads CASRSQTPTGELFF. CDR3 coding DNA: TGTGCCAGCAGATCTCAGACTCCCACCGGGGAGCTGTTTTTT.

Concerning this clonotype itself: A read error may account for a junction end that differs from germline. The rearrangement links TRBV6-6 to TRBJ2-7, with D maybe TRBD1 (6 bases). Germline CDR1 reads MNHNY; CDR2 reads SVGAGI (reference sequence). This CDR3 region has 11 residues. In DNA form, the CDR3 reads TGTGCCAGCAGTTCCGCCCGGGACAAACAATTC. Protein sequence: CASSSARDKQF.

This clonotype was observed a handful of times. This chain connects TRBV6-2 or TRBV6-3 to TRBJ2-7, with a weak D call TRBD2 (6 bases). Germline values: CDR1 MNHEY, CDR2 SVGEGT. V lost 6 bases, J lost 3 bases, and 15 bases lay in between. The CDR3 runs to 14 residues. For the CDR3, the DNA is TGTGCCAGCAGGGACGGGACCGGGGGCTACGAGCAGTACTTC. As protein: CASRDGTGGYEQYF.

The chain employs TRBV12-3 or TRBV12-4 and TRBJ2-5, with 7 bases that match TRBD2. The CDR3 consists of 13 residues. Trimming at V came to 4 bases and at J to 3 bases, leaving 2 bases not matched to a gene. CDR3 nucleotide sequence: TGTGCCAGCAGTTATCTAGCGGAAGAGACCCAGTACTTC. Translated, it gives CASSYLAEETQYF.

The CDR3 DNA is TGCAGTGCCCATGATTCCGGGGACAGGGATGAAAAACTGTTTTTT. It codes for CSAHDSGDRDEKLFF. V is TRBV20-1 and J is TRBJ1-4; 9 bases agree with TRBD1. The CDR3 runs to 15 residues. V shed 6 bases and J 6 bases; nucleotides not matched to a gene: 11. From germline, CDR1 is DFQATT and CDR2 SNEGSKA (reference sequence).

This clonotype was detected a few times. This rearrangement joins TRBV5-1 to TRBJ2-3, with 10 bases aligning to TRBD2. Germline V CDR1 and CDR2: SGHRS, YFSETQ. Unmatched junction bases numbered 6, after V lost 4 bases and J lost 1 base. The CDR3 loop spans 16 amino acids. CDR3 in DNA: TGCGCCAGCAGCCCGGTCGGACTAGCGGGCACAGATACGCAGTATTTT. This encodes CASSPVGLAGTDTQYF.

This clonotype has just one count. J is TRBJ2-2 and V is TRBV6-5; TRBD2 is a possible D gene (6 bases). The germline gives CDR1 MNHEY, CDR2 SVGAGI. The V gene lost 6 bases and the J gene lost 0 bases, with 14 bases spanning the gap. This CDR3 comprises 16 residues. Written as DNA, the CDR3 is TGTGCCAGCAGCCAACAATGGGGGGCGAACACCGGGGAGCTGTTTTTT. Translating gives CASSQQWGANTGELFF.

V is TRBV4-1 and J is TRBJ2-1, with 10 bases aligning to TRBD2. V lost 5 bases to trimming and J lost 10 bases; unmatched junction nucleotides: 11. This CDR3 region has 15 residues. Per germline, CDR1 MGHRA and CDR2 YSYEKL. CDR3 sequence (DNA): TGCGCCAGCAGCGCAGAGAGCGGGAGGGCCCGGGAGCAGTTCTTC. It codes for CASSAESGRAREQFF.

The J gene is TRBJ2-1, the V gene TRBV7-6; D unclear. The CDR3 runs 12 residues. Germline V gene data show CDR1 as SGHVS and CDR2 as FNYEAQ. V lost 1 base and J lost 12, with 10 bases in between. As DNA, the CDR3 is TGTGCCAGCAGCTTAGGGGTCCCGGGGCAGTTCTTC. The encoded protein is CASSLGVPGQFF.

This clonotype was detected many times. V usage is TRBV7-9 and J usage is TRBJ2-2, with D possibly matching TRBD1 (5 bases). V lost 4 bases and J lost 7, with 13 bases in between. CDR1 is SEHNR, CDR2 FQNEAQ, per germline (reference sequence). This CDR3 region has 14 residues. In DNA, the CDR3 is TGTGCCAGCAGCTCGAGAGGACACCTCGGGGAGCTGTTTTTT. Translating it yields CASSSRGHLGELFF.

The chain recombines TRBV24-1 with TRBJ1-4, with D maybe TRBD1 (6 bases). CDR1 is KGHDR and CDR2 is SFDVKD in the germline V gene. V was trimmed by 4 bases and J by 8 bases, leaving 19 bases between them. The CDR3 is 16 residues long. CDR3 residues: CATSDPRGGSVEKLFF. DNA for the CDR3: TGTGCCACCAGTGACCCGAGGGGGGGTAGCGTCGAAAAACTGTTTTTT.